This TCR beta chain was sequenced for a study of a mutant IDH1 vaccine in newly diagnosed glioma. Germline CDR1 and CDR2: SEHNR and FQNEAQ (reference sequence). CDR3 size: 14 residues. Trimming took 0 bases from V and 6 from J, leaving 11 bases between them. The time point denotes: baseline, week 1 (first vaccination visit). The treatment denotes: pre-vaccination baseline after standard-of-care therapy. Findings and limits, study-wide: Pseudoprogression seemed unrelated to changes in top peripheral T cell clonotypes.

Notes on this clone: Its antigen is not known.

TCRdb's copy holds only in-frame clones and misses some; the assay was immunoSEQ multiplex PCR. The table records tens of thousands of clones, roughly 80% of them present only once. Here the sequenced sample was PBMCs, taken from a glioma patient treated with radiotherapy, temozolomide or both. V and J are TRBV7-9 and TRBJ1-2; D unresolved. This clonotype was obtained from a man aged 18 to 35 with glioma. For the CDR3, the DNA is TGTGCCAGCAGCTTAGCAGGAACGGATAATGGCTACACCTTC. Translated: CASSLAGTDNGYTF.